A selection of T cell receptor beta chains follows, all from one sample in a study of T cells expressing NK-cell markers. TCRdb processed the 5' RACE reads again and assigns one entry to each CDR3 protein, with no DNA. The sample holds about 460,000 distinct CDR3 sequences. The sample consisted of blood T cells: a sorted CD56 or NKG2C T cell subset, CD4+ or CD8+ T cells, or bulk PBMC T cells (not recorded which). Receptors were obtained from a woman aged 45 to 65 in good health. CDR3s include the opening cysteine and the closing phenylalanine or tryptophan.

V	J	CDR3
TRBV3-1	TRBJ2-1	CASSPVIGSEQFF
TRBV3-1	TRBJ1-5	CASSLGHGNQPQHF
TRBV7-6	TRBJ2-3	CASSSTSGRSDTQYF
TRBV7-6	TRBJ1-3	CASSLRGGNTIYF
TRBV27	TRBJ2-1	CAISGTRYNEQFF
TRBV19	TRBJ1-5	CASSPDRGNQPQHF
TRBV5-1	TRBJ2-7	CASSLGDGFTEQYF
TRBV12-3/TRBV12-4	TRBJ2-3	CASSRTSQGRAQYF
TRBV29-1	TRBJ1-1	CSGIGRNMNTEAFF
TRBV5-4	TRBJ1-5	CASSAGQDSNQPQHF
TRBV2	TRBJ1-4	CASREDRRREEKLFF
TRBV10-2	TRBJ1-1	CASNGGAKTRPEAFF